These T cell receptor beta chains were read from a single sample in a study of long-term antiretroviral therapy in people with HIV. Method: immunoSEQ multiplex PCR; TCRdb's copy keeps in-frame clones and lacks some. The sample records 25,000 to 30,000 clones, approximately 92% being singletons. The sample consisted of unsorted PBMCs, taken 5.2 years after starting antiretroviral therapy. The origin of the receptors is a woman between 40 and 50 years old with HIV. CDR3s include the opening cysteine and the closing phenylalanine or tryptophan. A D gene is named only where the DNA matches it firmly. Expanded clones get a size class; other rows say once, few or many, or leave the size out.

TRBJ2-1	NA	TRBV7-6	NA	TGTGCCAGCAGCCCCGGCGGAAATGAGCAGTTCTTC	CASSPGGNEQFF
TRBJ1-1	NA	TRBV5-5	NA	TGTGCCAGCAGCTTGGTAGGACACACGTTAACTGAAGCTTTCTTT	CASSLVGHTLTEAFF
TRBJ1-6	NA	TRBV11-2	NA	TGTGCCAGCAGCTCGGAGGAGGGGCTGGATTCACCCCTCCACTTT	CASSSEEGLDSPLHF
TRBJ1-5	few	TRBV7-2	NA	TGTGCCAGCAGCCCCAGTGGAGTCCGCAATCAGCCCCAGCATTTT	CASSPSGVRNQPQHF
TRBJ1-4	NA	TRBV29-1	NA	TGCAGCGTTGCACTTACAGGTGAAAAACTGTTTTTT	CSVALTGEKLFF
TRBJ2-5	NA	TRBV6-1	NA	TGTGCCAGCAGTGAGCTTGGACTGGGGGTCGGGAGGACCCAGTACTTC	CASSELGLGVGRTQYF
TRBJ1-2	NA	TRBV4-2	NA	TGTGCCAGCAGCCAAGAACCGTCCAGGGGAGTATTGTATGGCTACACCTTC	CASSQEPSRGVLYGYTF
TRBJ1-1	NA	TRBV6-5	NA	TGTGCCAGCAACCGTGACATGAACACTGAAGCTTTCTTT	CASNRDMNTEAFF
TRBJ2-7	NA	TRBV5-8	TRBD2	TGTGCCAGCAGCTTGGGGGAGGGCTACGAGCAGTACTTC	CASSLGEGYEQYF
TRBJ2-7	NA	TRBV5-1	TRBD2	TGCGCCAGCAGCTTGACGGGGGGTGCTAGCGGGGGGACTCACTACGAGCAGTACTTC	CASSLTGGASGGTHYEQYF
TRBJ1-1	NA	TRBV19	TRBD1	TGTGCCAGTAGTCCACGGGACAGGGGTGGGACTGAAGCTTTCTTT	CASSPRDRGGTEAFF
TRBJ2-1	NA	TRBV7-7	TRBD1	TGTGCCAGCAGCGTGGGGACAGGGGGTAACAATGAGCAGTTCTTC	CASSVGTGGNNEQFF
TRBJ1-2	NA	TRBV7-6	NA	TGTGCCAGCAGCTTGTCCGGGACCCACTATGGCTACACCTTC	CASSLSGTHYGYTF
TRBJ2-3	NA	TRBV2	TRBD2	TGTGCCAGCAGTGAAACTAGCGGGAGTGTCGGTACGCAGTATTTT	CASSETSGSVGTQYF
TRBJ2-3	NA	TRBV9	TRBD2	TGTGCCAGCAGCCCGCGGACTAGCGGGGGGGATACGCAGTATTTT	CASSPRTSGGDTQYF
TRBJ1-2	NA	TRBV27	NA	TGTGCCAGCAGCAACAGGAGGGATGGCTACACCTTC	CASSNRRDGYTF
TRBJ1-1	NA	TRBV11-2	NA	TGTGCCAGCAGCCAATTTTCGGGGGAGACTGAAGCTTTCTTT	CASSQFSGETEAFF
TRBJ2-7	NA	TRBV14	NA	TGTGCCAGCAGCCAATGGGCGGCCTACGAGCAGTACTTC	CASSQWAAYEQYF
TRBJ2-1	NA	TRBV5-1	NA	TGCGCCAGCAGCTTTGGCGGGGACTACAATGAGCAGTTCTTC	CASSFGGDYNEQFF
TRBJ1-5	once	TRBV2	NA	TGTGCCAGCAGTGGTGATAGCGCCGGAGGGCCCCAGCATTTT	CASSGDSAGGPQHF
TRBJ2-7	NA	TRBV30	NA	TGTGCCTGGAGCCTAGGACAAGGAGGGTACGAGCAGTACTTC	CAWSLGQGGYEQYF
TRBJ2-1	NA	TRBV7-6	NA	TGTGCCAGCAGCTACAGGGACAATGAGCAGTTCTTC	CASSYRDNEQFF
TRBJ1-2	NA	TRBV6-4	TRBD1	TGTGCCAGCAGTCCAGGACCCACAGGGGGCTATGGCTACACCTTC	CASSPGPTGGYGYTF
TRBJ1-2	NA	TRBV11-3	NA	TGTGCCAGCAGCGGAGGGACGGATTATGGCTACACCTTC	CASSGGTDYGYTF
TRBJ1-2	NA	TRBV18	TRBD1	TGTGCCAGCTCACCACTACTATCGGACAGGGGGCGATATGGCTACACCTTC	CASSPLLSDRGRYGYTF
TRBJ2-7	NA	TRBV30	NA	TGTGCCTGGAGGGGACTTCCTCCCTCCTACGAGCAGTACTTC	CAWRGLPPSYEQYF
TRBJ1-3	once	TRBV5-5	NA	TGTGCCAGCAGCTTGGGGTGGGCCGCGGGAAACACCATATATTTT	CASSLGWAAGNTIYF
TRBJ2-1	NA	TRBV11-3	TRBD2	TGTGCCAGCAGTCCGGGGGGCTCCTACAATGAGCAGTTCTTC	CASSPGGSYNEQFF
TRBJ1-1	NA	TRBV29-1	TRBD1	TGCAGCGCTGCGGACAGGGGATACACTGAAGCTTTCTTT	CSAADRGYTEAFF
TRBJ2-1	once	TRBV30	NA	TGTGCCTGGAGCCCATTCATGAATGAGCAGTTCTTC	CAWSPFMNEQFF
TRBJ2-7	NA	TRBV5-1	TRBD2	TGCGCCAGCAGCTATCCGGGACTAGACTACGAGCAGTACTTC	CASSYPGLDYEQYF
TRBJ2-3	NA	TRBV5-8	NA	TGTGCCAGCAGCTTGGTGTACCTGTCCAGCACAGATACGCAGTATTTT	CASSLVYLSSTDTQYF
TRBJ1-2	few	TRBV19	TRBD1	TGTGCCAGTAGTATAGGGGACGCGGGACAGGACCCCTATGGCTACACCTTC	CASSIGDAGQDPYGYTF
TRBJ2-5	few	TRBV30	NA	TGTGCCTGGAGTGGTATTCTTACCGGCAGGGAGAAAACCGCGGGGCGAGAGACCCAGTACTTC	CAWSGILTGREKTAGRETQYF
TRBJ2-1	NA	TRBV29-1	NA	TGCAGCGTCCAGGGGCCATCAAGGAATGAGCAGTTCTTC	CSVQGPSRNEQFF
TRBJ1-4	NA	TRBV4-3	NA	TGCGCCAGCGGGCCAAGGCGGAATGAAAAACTGTTTTTT	CASGPRRNEKLFF
TRBJ2-5	NA	TRBV2	TRBD1	TGTGCCAGCACCGAGAGGGGGCCCCAAGAGACCCAGTACTTC	CASTERGPQETQYF
TRBJ2-2	NA	TRBV29-1	TRBD2	TGCAGCGCTTTACTAGCGGGAGCCGCGAACACCGGGGAGCTGTTTTTT	CSALLAGAANTGELFF
TRBJ1-1	NA	TRBV29-1	NA	TGCAGCGTTGGCCGGGGTAACACTGAAGCTTTCTTT	CSVGRGNTEAFF
TRBJ2-1	once	TRBV6-5	TRBD1	TGTGCCAGCAGTTACGGCGGGACAGGGGATGAGCAGTTCTTC	CASSYGGTGDEQFF
TRBJ1-4	once	TRBV30	NA	TGTGCCGGAGGTGGTGAAAAACTGTTTTTT	CAGGGEKLFF
TRBJ1-2	NA	TRBV25-1	NA	TGTGCCAGCAGTGATCCCGGGGGAACTCACTATGGCTACACCTTC	CASSDPGGTHYGYTF
TRBJ1-3	NA	TRBV5-5	NA	TGTGCCAGCAGCTTGGCGGCAGACTACTCTGGAAACACCATATATTTT	CASSLAADYSGNTIYF
TRBJ2-1	NA	TRBV6-5	NA	TGTGCCAGCAGTTACGCCTATGAGCAGTTCTTC	CASSYAYEQFF